Listed here are 10 T cell receptor beta chains from one sample, sequenced in a study of T-cell memory formation after mild COVID-19. TCRdb ran MiXCR on the 5' RACE reads and lists one entry per CDR3 protein. Among 120,000 to 150,000 distinct CDR3 sequences listed, over 6% were seen once. Sequenced material: PBMCs or a T cell subset sorted from them (not recorded which). Every receptor here comes from an adult woman who had mild COVID-19 (a few samples of this study predate the infection). Cell type and time point are not known.

This sequence joins TRBV12-3 or TRBV12-4 and TRBJ2-7, with TRBD1 matching 8 bases. J lost 3 bases, V lost 5 bases, and 6 bases had no gene match. The CDR3 has 14 residues. CDR3 region: CASSPQGAGYEQYF. The DNA of the CDR3 is TGTGCCAGCAGTCCTCAGGGGGCAGGCTACGAGCAGTACTTC.

In this sample, this clonotype turned up a few times. This may stem from a read error, because a much larger clone lies one nucleotide away. This chain joins TRBV24-1 and TRBJ2-1; 9 bases are shared with TRBD1. The CDR3 length is 15 residues. The germline gives CDR1 KGHDR, CDR2 SFDVKD. CDR3 coding DNA: TGTGACACCAGTGATGTCCGGGACAGGGCCCATGAGCAGTTCTTC. Protein product: CDTSDVRDRAHEQFF.

The chain recombines TRBV7-8 with TRBJ2-7; 11 nucleotides line up with TRBD2. Germline V gene data show CDR1 as SGHVS and CDR2 as FQNEAQ. V lost 4 bases, J lost 3 bases, and 8 bases stayed unmatched. CDR3 length equals 16 residues. The chain's CDR3 is CASSSRRLAGLYEQYF. Written as DNA, the CDR3 is TGTGCCAGCAGCTCCCGACGACTAGCGGGACTCTACGAGCAGTACTTC. Full variable domain (outside the CDR3, taken from reference TRBV7-8 and TRBJ2-7): GAGVSQSPRYKVAKRGQDVALRCDPISGHVSLFWYQQALGQGPEFLTYFQNEAQLDKSGLPSDRFFAERPEGSVSTLKIQRTQQEDSAVYLCASSSRRLAGLYEQYFGPGTRLTVT.

This chain links TRBV6-2 or TRBV6-3 with TRBJ1-1; 8 positions match TRBD1. The CDR3 loop spans 15 amino acids. J was trimmed by 6 bases and V by 6 bases; bases with no gene match: 12. Germline V gene data show CDR1 as MNHEY and CDR2 as SVGEGT. CDR3 nucleotide sequence: TGTGCCAGCAGGACAGGGGTACGGGGTGGACCTGAAGCTTTCTTT. Translated: CASRTGVRGGPEAFF.

There are many counts of this clonotype. The CDR3 coding sequence is TGTGCCACCAGACCACCCGGGGATACGCAGTATTTT. Translating it yields CATRPPGDTQYF. The chain couples TRBV7-2 to TRBJ2-3; no reliable D call. Germline CDR1 SGHTA, CDR2 FQGNSA. V was cut by 10 bases and J by 6 bases, with 14 bases left in between. The CDR3 is made up of 12 amino acids.

This clonotype came up a few times. This rearrangement joins TRBV19 to TRBJ2-2, with D perhaps matching TRBD2 (6 bases). The CDR3 has 14 amino acids. Germline V lookup: CDR1 LNHDA, CDR2 SQIVND (reference sequence). V was clipped by 10 bases and J by 3 bases, with 15 bases between them. CDR3 region: CATFTSSDTGELFF. The CDR3, as DNA: TGTGCCACCTTTACTAGCTCGGACACCGGGGAGCTGTTTTTT.

This clonotype turned up a few times. The chain carries TRBV7-9 and TRBJ2-7; D perhaps matches TRBD1 (6 bases). With 1 base removed from V and 0 bases from J, the gap between germline ends came to 7 bases. CDR1 SEHNR and CDR2 FQNEAQ come from the germline V gene (reference sequence). The CDR3 totals 14 residues. The chain's CDR3 is CASSLGDTSYEQYF. The CDR3, as DNA: TGTGCCAGCAGCTTAGGGGACACCTCCTACGAGCAGTACTTC.

Many counts were recorded for this clonotype. The chain employs TRBV7-2 and TRBJ2-3; no clear D. CDR1 is SGHTA, CDR2 FQGNSA, per germline. CDR3 length equals 12 residues. Trimming removed 6 bases from V and 2 bases from J, with 6 bases in between. The CDR3 reads CASSGFTDTQYF. The CDR3 nucleotides are TGTGCCAGCAGTGGGTTCACAGATACGCAGTATTTT.

This clonotype came up many times. This chain's CDR3 is CASSPIGVGGAETQYF. CDR3 bases: TGTGCCAGCAGCCCAATCGGGGTGGGGGGCGCGGAGACCCAGTACTTC. This chain uses TRBV7-7 with TRBJ2-5; the D gene could be TRBD1 or TRBD2 (6 bases each). Germline V CDR1 and CDR2: SSHAT, FNYEAQ (reference sequence). Trimming cost V 5 bases and J 5 bases, with 21 bases left between them. This CDR3 comprises 16 residues.

This clonotype was seen ten or more times. The J gene is TRBJ2-1, the V gene TRBV7-2; TRBD1 is a possible D gene (6 bases). The CDR3 is 17 residues long. V was cut by 6 bases and J by 0 bases, with 18 bases left in between. The germline V gene has CDR1 SGHTA and CDR2 FQGNSA. Written as DNA, the CDR3 is TGTGCCAGCAGATCTCGCCCGGGACAATTCTCCTACAATGAGCAGTTCTTC. This codes for CASRSRPGQFSYNEQFF. The full variable domain, in which reference TRBV7-2 and TRBJ2-1 provide the parts outside the CDR3, is GAGVSQSPSNKVTEKGKDVELRCDPISGHTALYWYRQSLGQGLEFLIYFQGNSAPDKSGLPSDRFSAERTGGSVSTLTIQRTQQEDSAVYLCASRSRPGQFSYNEQFFGPGTRLTVL.